The 21 T cell receptor beta chains reported below all come from one sample, sequenced in a study of blood T cell repertoires in COVID-19. Here immunoSEQ multiplex PCR was the method, and the copy in TCRdb shows in-frame clones only, minus some. The top ten hold around 2.9% of the sample, which has 65,000 to 90,000 clones, roughly nine tenths seen once. Specimen: peripheral blood. Receptor source: a woman aged 45-65 years with active or convalescent COVID-19.

J is TRBJ2-6 and V is TRBV6-1; the D gene is possibly TRBD1 (5 bases). The CDR3 spans 18 residues. Germline V gene lookup returns CDR1 MNHNS and CDR2 SASEGT. V lost 1 base, J lost 0 bases, and 13 bases lay in between. The CDR3 reads CASSEVGLGLSGANVLTF. The CDR3 DNA reads TGTGCCAGCAGTGAAGTCGGCTTGGGGCTCTCTGGGGCCAACGTCCTGACTTTC.

This chain links TRBV12-3 or TRBV12-4 with TRBJ2-7, with 7 bases that match TRBD2. With V trimmed by 6 bases and J by 4 bases, 6 bases remained unmatched. The CDR3 consists of 13 residues. The DNA for the CDR3 is TGTGCCAGCAGCCCACCCGGGAGGTACGAGCAGTACTTC. Its translation: CASSPPGRYEQYF.

J is TRBJ2-5 and V is TRBV7-8, with TRBD2 matching over 8 bases. The V and J ends lost 4 bases and 5 bases, in that order; junction bases with no gene match: 15. Germline CDR1 and CDR2: SGHVS and FQNEAQ. The length of the CDR3 is 17 residues. In DNA, the CDR3 is TGTGCCAGCAGCTCGAGCGGGGGACCCAATATGAGGGAGACCCAGTACTTC. This sequence encodes CASSSSGGPNMRETQYF.

This clone was counted once. The CDR3: CASSSRTGYNEQFF. CDR3 DNA: TGTGCCAGCAGCTCGCGGACAGGATACAATGAGCAGTTCTTC. This chain links TRBV7-8 with TRBJ2-1, with 7 bases fitting TRBD1. The germline gives CDR1 SGHVS, CDR2 FQNEAQ. The V segment lost 4 bases and the J segment 4 bases; nucleotides outside the gene matches: 4. This CDR3 is 14 amino acids long.

This chain connects TRBV7-3 to TRBJ1-1; no clear D gene. Trimming stripped 2 bases from V and 0 bases from J, with 13 bases between. Looked up from germline, CDR1 is SGHTA and CDR2 is FQGTGA. The CDR3 runs to 16 residues. CDR3 residues: CASSLSVGGVNTEAFF. The CDR3 coding sequence is TGTGCCAGCAGCTTATCGGTTGGAGGAGTGAACACTGAAGCTTTCTTT.

This rearrangement joins TRBV30 to TRBJ1-3; D is ambiguous. Germline CDR1 reads GTSNPN; CDR2 reads SVGIG (reference sequence). Trimming removed 5 bases at V and 0 bases at J, with 23 bases between. The CDR3 length is 18 residues. The CDR3 loop reads CAWGRAAGNYFSGNTIYF. The CDR3, as DNA: TGTGCCTGGGGGCGGGCAGCTGGAAACTATTTCTCTGGAAACACCATATATTTT.

This clone was seen a single time. The CDR3 DNA follows: TGTGCCACAGCGAAGAACAGGGACACTGAAGCTTTCTTT. This sequence encodes CATAKNRDTEAFF. The J gene is TRBJ1-1, the V gene TRBV6-5; weak D call: TRBD1 (6 bases). The germline gives CDR1 MNHEY, CDR2 SVGAGI. This CDR3 has 13 residues. The germline V and J ends were trimmed by 10 bases and 3 bases, with 15 bases remaining between them.

The J gene is TRBJ2-7, the V gene TRBV2; TRBD1 might be the D (6 bases). The germline gives CDR1 SNHLY, CDR2 FYNNEI. The V gene lost 7 bases and the J gene lost 2 bases, with 15 bases spanning the gap. The CDR3 runs to 14 residues. CDR3 in DNA: TGTGCCAGCACCCGTGGGGGCCCTACCTACGAGCAGTACTTC. It codes for CASTRGGPTYEQYF.

The rearrangement joins TRBV3-1 (or the pseudogene TRBV3-2) to TRBJ1-2, with a weak D call TRBD1 (6 bases). This CDR3 has 14 amino acids. Germline CDR1 reads LGHDT; CDR2 reads YNNKEL (reference sequence). Between the trimmed V and J ends, which lost 4 bases and 4 bases, there was a span of 13 bases. CDR3 protein: CASSPNGGAYGYTF. DNA of the CDR3: TGTGCCAGCAGCCCAAATGGGGGCGCCTATGGCTACACCTTC.

The CDR3 sequence is CASSGSSGGAAQYF. The CDR3 coding sequence is TGTGCCAGCAGCGGCTCTAGCGGGGGGGCCGCGCAGTATTTT. The rearrangement links TRBV7-3 to TRBJ2-3; 12 bases are a match to TRBD2. Germline trimming cut 5 bases from V and 10 bases from J; bases unmatched to any gene: 7. From germline, CDR1 is SGHTA and CDR2 FQGTGA. This CDR3 has 14 residues. The full variable domain, in which reference TRBV7-3 and TRBJ2-3 provide the parts outside the CDR3, is GAGVSQTPSNKVTEKGKYVELRCDPISGHTALYWYRQSLGQGPEFLIYFQGTGAADDSGLPNDRFFAVRPEGSVSTLKIQRTERGDSAVYLCASSGSSGGAAQYFGPGTRLTVL.

The V gene is TRBV29-1, the J gene TRBJ1-1; D is undetermined. CDR1 is SQVTM, CDR2 ANQGSEA, per germline. V dropped 6 bases and J dropped 0 bases, with 14 bases sitting between them. This CDR3 region has 14 residues. Written as DNA, the CDR3 is TGCAGCGTCGTGAGGGCCAGGATGAACACTGAAGCTTTCTTT. Translation: CSVVRARMNTEAFF.

V and J are TRBV6-2 or TRBV6-3 and TRBJ1-6; the D is unclear. Germline V lookup: CDR1 MNHEY, CDR2 SVGEGT. V was cut by 5 bases and J by 9 bases, with 14 bases left in between. The CDR3 contains 14 residues. The CDR3, as DNA: TGTGCCAGCAGTAGATCCGGGTCAAGTTCACCCCTCCACTTT. Translated, it gives CASSRSGSSSPLHF.

The chain is built from TRBV7-2 and TRBJ2-2, with D tentatively TRBD1 (6 bases). This CDR3 contains 15 residues. Trimming took 2 bases from V and 8 from J, leaving 15 bases between them. CDR1 is SGHTA, CDR2 FQGNSA, per germline. CDR3 residues: CASSLKQGSPGELFF. CDR3 nucleotide sequence: TGTGCCAGCAGCTTAAAACAGGGAAGTCCAGGGGAGCTGTTTTTT.

The rearrangement uses TRBV5-4 and TRBJ2-5; 7 bases line up with TRBD1. Germline trimming cut 1 base from V and 4 bases from J; bases unmatched to any gene: 10. This CDR3 spans 16 amino acids. CDR1 SGHNT and CDR2 YYREEE come from the germline V gene (reference sequence). The CDR3 sequence is CASSLHLAGGPETQYF. As DNA, the CDR3 is TGTGCCAGCAGCTTGCACTTGGCAGGGGGACCAGAGACCCAGTACTTC.

J is TRBJ1-4 and V is TRBV30, with D perhaps TRBD1 (6 bases). Germline assignment: CDR1 GTSNPN and CDR2 SVGIG (reference sequence). Trimming stripped 8 bases from V and 8 bases from J, with 18 bases between. CDR3 length equals 13 residues. In nucleotides, the CDR3 is TGTGCCGTGACCCCAGGGGAGAGGGAAAAACTGTTTTTT. Translating gives CAVTPGEREKLFF.

The chain recombines TRBV13 with TRBJ1-1; D may be TRBD1 (5 bases). This CDR3 spans 14 amino acids. Trimming removed 6 bases from V and 4 bases from J, with 15 bases in between. Per germline, CDR1 PRHDT and CDR2 FYEKMQ (reference sequence). CDR3 amino acids: CASRVRGDGTEAFF. The CDR3 nucleotides read TGTGCCAGCAGGGTACGGGGGGATGGCACTGAAGCTTTCTTT.

The chain links TRBV5-6 to TRBJ1-6; TRBD1 might be the D (5 bases). V was pared by 5 bases and J by 10 bases, with 19 bases between. The CDR3 length is 15 residues. Germline assignment: CDR1 SGHDT and CDR2 YYEEEE. CDR3: CASSPTPGVRSPLHF. CDR3 DNA sequence: TGTGCCAGCAGTCCTACGCCGGGGGTCCGGTCACCCCTCCACTTT.

This sequence joins TRBV18 and TRBJ1-4; 9 bases are shared with TRBD1. This CDR3 spans 15 amino acids. Germline V gives CDR1 KGHSH, CDR2 LQKENI. Trimming took 1 base from V and 6 from J; bases not matched to a gene: 3. The CDR3 region is CASSPQTGGHEKLFF. The CDR3 DNA reads as TGTGCCAGCTCACCACAGACAGGGGGACATGAAAAACTGTTTTTT.

This clone was recorded a few times. The CDR3 reads CASSSPGVNYGYTF. The CDR3 DNA is TGTGCCAGCAGCTCCCCGGGGGTGAACTATGGCTACACCTTC. This chain joins TRBV6-6 and TRBJ1-2, with D possibly being TRBD1 (5 bases). The germline V gene encodes CDR1 MNHNY and CDR2 SVGAGI (reference sequence). Trimming left V 6 bases short and J 2 bases short, with 13 bases between. This CDR3 spans 14 amino acids.

The V call is TRBV12-3 or TRBV12-4, the J call TRBJ2-7, with a tentative D call TRBD1 (6 bases). Trimming removed 5 bases from V and 7 bases from J, with 9 bases in between. The CDR3 spans 11 residues. The chain's CDR3 is CASSHRAEQYF. The DNA for the CDR3 is TGTGCCAGCAGTCACAGGGCAGAGCAGTACTTC.

Note on this clone: Other DNA sequences of this sample code for an identical CDR3. The V gene is TRBV7-9, the J gene TRBJ1-1; a weak D match, TRBD1 (6 bases). The CDR3 is made up of 15 amino acids. V was cut by 5 bases and J by 0 bases, with 13 bases left in between. The germline V gene has CDR1 SEHNR and CDR2 FQNEAQ (reference sequence). CDR3 loop: CASSPRDNLNTEAFF. The CDR3 region has the DNA TGTGCCAGCAGCCCAAGGGACAATTTGAACACTGAAGCTTTCTTT.